This T cell receptor beta chain derives from a study of blood T cell repertoires in COVID-19. Enrolled during active infection, Seattle patients were then followed longitudinally. This table comes from immunoSEQ multiplex PCR, and its TCRdb copy is limited to in-frame clones, with some not included. Of approximately 150,000 clones in the sample, about 87% were seen once. With V trimmed by 3 bases and J by 2 bases, 10 bases remained unmatched. Germline V CDR1 and CDR2: SGHNT, YYREEE (reference sequence). This CDR3 contains 16 residues. J is TRBJ2-7 and V is TRBV5-4, with 8 bases fitting TRBD2. Source material: peripheral blood. The receptor was derived from a woman older than 75 with COVID-19, enrolled during active disease. CDR3 nucleotides: TGTGCCAGCAGCTCCAACCTCGGGGGGGGCACCTACGAGCAGTACTTC. Translation gives CASSSNLGGGTYEQYF.